This section outlines one T cell receptor beta chain sequence together with its context. What it binds is unknown. The sample comes from a study of identical twins. Whole-study findings and limits: Some out-of-frame alpha sequences were shared by twins, and these showed excess low generation probability. In cord blood, abundant beta clonotypes had fewer insertions; memory showed no trend.

With template switching, a universal primer site was added, and the cDNA carried unique molecular identifiers. Using its own MiXCR run on the 5' RACE reads, TCRdb lists one record per CDR3 protein. Here the sample spans 400,000 to 650,000 distinct CDR3 sequences, 22% being singletons. The germline gives CDR1 DFQATT, CDR2 SNEGSKA (reference sequence). The CDR3 runs 13 residues. Trimming at V came to 4 bases and at J to 4 bases, leaving 4 bases not matched to a gene. A further study also used this sample, focusing on T cells expressing NK-cell markers. According to that study: It was sorted CD3+CD56-NKG2C+, CD3+CD56+NKG2C- and CD3+CD56+NKG2C+ T cells that provided the TCR beta repertoires.

The sequencing input was CD4+ T cells sorted from blood. This TCR came from a young woman in good health. The chain recombines TRBV20-1 with TRBJ2-3, with 8 bases aligning to TRBD2. This chain's CDR3 is CSAIAGPADTQYF. The CDR3 DNA sequence: TGCAGTGCTATAGCGGGGCCTGCAGATACGCAGTATTTT.